The present entry profiles one T cell receptor beta chain with its context. The sample comes from a study of blood T cell repertoires in COVID-19. Study-wide background: T cells, B-cell-depleted T cells, or PBMCs provided the cDNA or gDNA that served as material.

This table comes from immunoSEQ multiplex PCR, and its TCRdb copy is limited to in-frame clones, with some not included. The data hold roughly 28,000 clones, with about 80% observed a single time. The CDR3 loop spans 17 amino acids. Germline V gives CDR1 MNHNS, CDR2 SASEGT. The V end was cut by 0 bases, the J end by 2 bases, with 17 bases between. The chain carries TRBV6-1 and TRBJ2-7, with TRBD2 as a possible D gene (6 bases). The source material was peripheral blood. The clonotype was recovered from a man older than 75 with active or convalescent COVID-19. CDR3 protein: CASSEAGGRILPYEQYF. CDR3 in DNA: TGTGCCAGCAGTGAAGCGGGAGGACGGATCCTTCCCTACGAGCAGTACTTC.